Listed below are T cell receptor beta chains from one sample, sequenced in a study of Ad26.COV2.S vaccination and SARS-CoV-2 variants. This table comes from immunoSEQ multiplex PCR, and its TCRdb copy is limited to in-frame clones, with some not included. This sample has hundreds of thousands of clones, with about 90% found just once. The material was peripheral blood, obtained after recovery from COVID-19. These receptors were taken from a human donor who had recovered from COVID-19. The CDR3 runs from the conserved cysteine through the conserved F or W. D genes are given only for firm matches. A clone size is listed for some rows: how often the clone was seen (once, few, many), or a class if it is expanded.

clone size	D gene	V gene	J gene	CDR3 DNA	CDR3 protein
.	TRBD1	TRBV5-5	TRBJ1-1	TGTGCCAGCAGCTCCACCAGGGGGCGCACTGAAGCTTTCTTT	CASSSTRGRTEAFF
once	TRBD2	TRBV5-4	TRBJ2-1	TGTGCCAGCAGCCCATCAACAGGACTAGCATTAAATGAGCAGTTCTTC	CASSPSTGLALNEQFF
.	TRBD1	TRBV5-5	TRBJ2-3	TGTGCCAGCAGCCTCCGTTCACGGACAGGGGTAGGTGTCCCAGATACGCAGTATTTT	CASSLRSRTGVGVPDTQYF
.	.	TRBV5-4	TRBJ1-6	TGTGCCAGCAGCACGGGGACAAGGGCTTCACCCCTCCACTTT	CASSTGTRASPLHF
.	.	TRBV10-2	TRBJ1-5	TGCGCCAGCGCGGCAAGGGGACAGCCCCAGCATTTT	CASAARGQPQHF
.	TRBD2	TRBV2	TRBJ2-1	TGTGCCAGCAGTGAAGCGCCTGGGGGGGGGACTAGCTCCTACAATGAGCAGTTCTTC	CASSEAPGGGTSSYNEQFF
.	.	TRBV7-9	TRBJ2-6	TGTGCCAGCAGCAGAACGGGTGGTGGGGCCAACGTCCTGACTTTC	CASSRTGGGANVLTF
.	TRBD1	TRBV5-4	TRBJ2-3	TGTGCCAGCAGCGTGCGGACAGGGGAAGATACGCAGTATTTT	CASSVRTGEDTQYF
.	.	TRBV6-5	TRBJ2-7	TGTGCCAGCAGTTACCGTGGAGGGACGCTTTCCGAGCAGTACTTC	CASSYRGGTLSEQYF
.	TRBD1	TRBV5-5	TRBJ1-2	TGTGCCAGCAGCTTAGGGACAGGGTACGACTATGGCTACACCTTC	CASSLGTGYDYGYTF
.	TRBD1	TRBV10-3	TRBJ1-2	TGTGCCGTACAACCCGGGACAGGGGGGAACTATGGCTACACCTTC	CAVQPGTGGNYGYTF
once	.	TRBV5-1	TRBJ1-1	TGCGCCAGCAGCTTCAGCATAAACACTGAAGCTTTCTTT	CASSFSINTEAFF
.	.	TRBV19	TRBJ1-5	TGTGCCAGTACCCATATAATGGGCAATCAGCCCCAGCATTTT	CASTHIMGNQPQHF
.	.	TRBV9	TRBJ1-1	TGTGCCAGCAGCGTAGGGAGGGACTCCCACACTGAAGCTTTCTTT	CASSVGRDSHTEAFF
.	.	TRBV5-1	TRBJ1-1	TGCGCCAGCAGCTTGGACAACTTCCAAGCTTTCTTT	CASSLDNFQAFF
.	.	TRBV3-1/TRBV3-2	TRBJ1-3	TGTGCCAGCAGCCAAGATCGAGGGGCTGGATACTCTGGAAACACCATATATTTT	CASSQDRGAGYSGNTIYF
.	TRBD2	TRBV5-8	TRBJ2-7	TGTGCCAGCAGCTTCCCGGGGACTAACGAGCAGTACTTC	CASSFPGTNEQYF
.	TRBD2	TRBV9	TRBJ2-7	TGTGCCAGCAGCGTAGAAGGAAGATGGCGGGGGGGCCCATACGAGCAGTACTTC	CASSVEGRWRGGPYEQYF
.	.	TRBV12-3/TRBV12-4	TRBJ1-2	TGTGCCAGCAGTTTAGCGGCCCACCGGAGATACACCTTC	CASSLAAHRRYTF
.	.	TRBV6-5	TRBJ2-7	TGTGCCAGCAGTTACTCGGCCCTGCGGGGTGGGTACGAGCAGTACTTC	CASSYSALRGGYEQYF
.	TRBD2	TRBV18	TRBJ2-1	TGTGCCAGCTCACCGGGACTAAACAATGAGCAGTTCTTC	CASSPGLNNEQFF
.	.	TRBV11-2	TRBJ2-6	TGTGCCAGCAGCCATCCGGGGGCCGCTGGGGCCAACGTCCTGACTTTC	CASSHPGAAGANVLTF
.	.	TRBV6-5	TRBJ2-7	TGTGCCAGCTATAGGAGCTCCTACGAGCAGTACTTC	CASYRSSYEQYF
.	TRBD1	TRBV19	TRBJ1-2	TGTGCCAGTAGGCAACCGGGACAGCCATATGGCTACACCTTC	CASRQPGQPYGYTF
.	TRBD1	TRBV2	TRBJ1-6	TGTGCCAGCCAGGTGGGACAGGGAGGTTCACCCCTCCACTTT	CASQVGQGGSPLHF
.	.	TRBV4-1	TRBJ2-2	TGCGCCAGCCTGGGGACTGCCGGGGAGCTGTTTTTT	CASLGTAGELFF
.	.	TRBV5-5	TRBJ1-4	TGTGCCAGCAGCTTGGGGGGGGTTGGTGAAAAACTGTTTTTT	CASSLGGVGEKLFF
.	TRBD2	TRBV19	TRBJ2-1	TGTGCCAGTAGTATCAGGGCTAGCGGGGGACACCGTAACAATGAGCAGTTCTTC	CASSIRASGGHRNNEQFF
.	.	TRBV14	TRBJ1-2	TGTGCCAGCAGCCAAGTGGTACACCGGAACCCTAACTATGGCTACACCTTC	CASSQVVHRNPNYGYTF
once	.	TRBV25-1	TRBJ2-1	TGTGCCAGCAGTGGCAGGGACCCGAGCTCCTACAATGAGCAGTTCTTC	CASSGRDPSSYNEQFF
once	.	TRBV9	TRBJ2-1	TGTGCCAGCAGCGTAGTCGTGGGGGGGCGCTACAATGAGCAGTTCTTC	CASSVVVGGRYNEQFF